This T cell receptor (beta chain) appears in the sequencing data of a study of cytomegalovirus exposure and HLA in healthy donors. The germline V gene encodes CDR1 SGHAT and CDR2 FQNNGV. V gave up 5 bases and J gave up 6 bases; unmatched junction bases: 5. The length of the CDR3 is 15 residues. Primers included in the PCR were 60 Vbeta and 13 Jbeta primers. The repertoire was sequenced with immunoSEQ multiplex PCR; TCRdb's copy has only in-frame clones and lacks some. The repertoire holds 150,000 or so clones, with roughly 79% as singletons. Sample: PBMCs. The V gene is TRBV11-2, the J gene TRBJ1-5, with 12 bases aligning to TRBD1. This receptor was identified in a man in his fifties or sixties in good health and CMV-seropositive. The CDR3 DNA sequence: TGTGCCAGCAGCCCGGGACAGGGGGCCACTCAGCCCCAGCATTTT. Translating gives CASSPGQGATQPQHF.